This T cell receptor (beta chain) was profiled in a study of STAT3 mutations in large granular lymphocyte leukemia. The wider study: More than half of T-LGLL patients received immunosuppressive therapy. General study findings and limits: In T-cell large granular lymphocyte leukemia, about half of patients showed multiple immunodominant subclonotypes. Treatment regimens differed across patients between samplings.

A remark on this clone: The antigen remains undetermined.

About 40,000 productive templates were obtained per sample on average. The protocol was immunoSEQ multiplex PCR, while the TCRdb copy is restricted to in-frame clones and leaves out a portion. Of over 30,000 clones listed, roughly 86% are singletons. The TCR was taken from a man aged 55 to 70 with T-cell large granular lymphocyte leukemia. Some clones in this sample may be carry-over from other donors' samples. The sequenced sample was peripheral blood mononuclear cells.

CDR3 loop: CASSSPGRGRTKNIQYF. The DNA for the CDR3 is TGTGCCAGCAGCTCCCCGGGGCGCGGGAGAACCAAAAACATTCAGTACTTC. V gene TRBV11-2 combines with J gene TRBJ2-4, with 7 positions matching TRBD2. Germline loops: CDR1 SGHAT, CDR2 FQNNGV. The ends lost 4 bases at V and 2 bases at J; junction bases unmatched: 11. The CDR3 runs 17 residues.